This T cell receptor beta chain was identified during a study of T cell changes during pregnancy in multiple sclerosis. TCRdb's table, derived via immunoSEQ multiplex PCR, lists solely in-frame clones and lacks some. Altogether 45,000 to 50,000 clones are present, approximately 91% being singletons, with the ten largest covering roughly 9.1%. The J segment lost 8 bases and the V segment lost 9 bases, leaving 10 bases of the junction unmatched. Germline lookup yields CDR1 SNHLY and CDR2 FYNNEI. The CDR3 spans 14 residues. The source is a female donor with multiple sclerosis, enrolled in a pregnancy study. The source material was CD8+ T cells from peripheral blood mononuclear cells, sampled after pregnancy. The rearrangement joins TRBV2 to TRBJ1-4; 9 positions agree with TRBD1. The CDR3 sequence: CASDPGQGSEKLFF. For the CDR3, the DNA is TGTGCCAGTGACCCGGGACAGGGTAGCGAAAAACTGTTTTTT. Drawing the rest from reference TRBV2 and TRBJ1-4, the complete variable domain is EPEVTQTPSHQVTQMGQEVILRCVPISNHLYFYWYRQILGQKVEFLVSFYNNEISEKSEIFDDQFSVERPDGSNFTLKIRSTKLEDSAMYFCASDPGQGSEKLFFGSGTQLSVL.